These 17 T cell receptor beta chains were sequenced from one sample in a study of cytomegalovirus exposure and HLA in healthy donors. The study ran its PCR with 60 Vbeta and 13 Jbeta primers. Here immunoSEQ multiplex PCR was the method, and the copy in TCRdb shows in-frame clones only, minus some. In the table there are over 150,000 clones, 73% of which are singletons. Sequencing was performed on PBMCs. The receptors were sampled from a woman under 30 in good health and CMV-seropositive.

V is TRBV11-3 and J is TRBJ2-1; TRBD2 matches 9 bases. With V trimmed by 1 base and J by 5 bases, 3 bases remained unmatched. Germline assignment: CDR1 SGHNT and CDR2 YENEEA. CDR3 length: 15 amino acids. CDR3 coding DNA: TGTGCCAGCAGCTTAGGGACTAGCGTCAACAATGAGCAGTTCTTC. It yields the protein CASSLGTSVNNEQFF.

V and J are TRBV10-3 and TRBJ2-1; 8 nucleotides match TRBD2. The V segment lost 3 bases and the J segment 8 bases; nucleotides outside the gene matches: 15. The CDR3 spans 17 residues. Germline V CDR1 and CDR2: ENHRY, SYGVKD. The CDR3 loop reads CAISDSVLSGGVDEQFF. The CDR3 DNA follows: TGTGCCATCAGTGATTCGGTTTTGAGCGGGGGCGTGGATGAGCAGTTCTTC.

Regarding this clone: The sample holds other DNA sequences that translate to the same CDR3. In DNA, the CDR3 is TGTGCCAGCAGCTTAGGAGCACCCTACGAGCAGTACTTC. Translation: CASSLGAPYEQYF. The chain combines TRBV11-2 with TRBJ2-7, with no clear D. CDR3 size: 13 residues. Germline loops: CDR1 SGHAT, CDR2 FQNNGV. V was shortened by 1 base and J by 2 bases, with 6 bases between the two germline ends.

The chain couples TRBV14 to TRBJ2-1; D ambiguous. Trimming removed 5 bases at V and 8 bases at J, with 19 bases between. The CDR3 runs to 15 residues. CDR1 and CDR2 (germline): SGHDN, FVKESK. CDR3 region: CASSILPRGDHEQFF. As DNA, the CDR3 is TGTGCCAGCAGCATCCTGCCTCGTGGAGATCATGAGCAGTTCTTC.

A single count supports this clone. The rearrangement links TRBV10-3 to TRBJ2-3, with 9 nucleotides matching TRBD2. The CDR3 length is 14 residues. Germline values: CDR1 ENHRY, CDR2 SYGVKD. V lost 9 bases to trimming and J lost 5 bases; unmatched junction nucleotides: 9. This CDR3 is CAIRGGGAGDTQYF. Here the CDR3 DNA reads TGTGCCATAAGGGGCGGGGGGGCAGGAGATACGCAGTATTTT.

This clone was detected only once. The chain has TRBV19 and TRBJ2-2, with 9 bases aligning to TRBD2. J gave up 1 base and V 2 bases, and 5 bases lay outside the gene matches. Germline CDR1 is LNHDA and CDR2 is SQIVND (reference sequence). The CDR3 contains 17 residues. The CDR3 DNA reads TGTGCCAGTAGTATAAGGGCGGGGGGGCGGAACACCGGGGAGCTGTTTTTT. It translates to CASSIRAGGRNTGELFF.

This clone came up once. Different DNA sequences within this sample yield the same CDR3. J is TRBJ2-7 and V is TRBV30; TRBD1 is a possible D gene (5 bases). Germline V lookup: CDR1 GTSNPN, CDR2 SVGIG (reference sequence). This CDR3 comprises 15 residues. Trimming cost V 2 bases and J 0 bases, with 14 bases left between them. CDR3 amino acids: CAWSPPDRYSYEQYF. The CDR3 DNA follows: TGTGCCTGGAGTCCCCCCGACAGATACTCCTACGAGCAGTACTTC.

The gene calls are TRBV6-5 and TRBJ1-5; 8 bases are a match to TRBD1. The junction had 11 bases not matched to a gene; V was cut back by 9 bases and J by 7 bases. CDR3 length: 14 residues. Germline CDR1 is MNHEY and CDR2 is SVGAGI. In DNA form, the CDR3 reads TGTGCCAGTGGGGGACAGGATCGGGACCAGCCCCAGCATTTT. The encoded protein is CASGGQDRDQPQHF.

This chain links TRBV7-2 with TRBJ2-7; D is unclear. The V and J ends lost 2 bases and 0 bases respectively, with 8 bases between them. The CDR3 extends over 14 amino acids. Germline CDR1 reads SGHTA; CDR2 reads FQGNSA. CDR3 sequence: CASSLRQTSYEQYF. DNA of the CDR3: TGTGCCAGCAGCTTACGACAAACCTCCTACGAGCAGTACTTC.

Of note for this clone: The germline gene is not matched at one end of the junction; a read error may be the cause. The V call is TRBV7-7, the J call TRBJ2-3; perhaps TRBD2 as D (6 bases). The CDR3 loop spans 13 amino acids. Germline V gene data show CDR1 as SSHAT and CDR2 as FNYEAQ (reference sequence). In nucleotides, the CDR3 is TGTGCTAGCAGCTCGGGGGGCACAGATACGCAGTATTTT. Residues: CASSSGGTDTQYF.

The V gene is TRBV4-2, the J gene TRBJ1-6; D gene ambiguous. The V end lost 1 base, the J end lost 7 bases, and 14 bases lay between the germline ends. Germline CDR1 and CDR2: LGHNA and YNFKEQ. The CDR3 covers 16 residues. In nucleotides, the CDR3 is TGTGCCAGCAGCCAAGGGGCGGGAGGGTACAATTCACCCCTCCACTTT. It codes for CASSQGAGGYNSPLHF.

V usage is TRBV29-1 and J usage is TRBJ2-7; D is possibly TRBD1 (5 bases). Germline V gene lookup returns CDR1 SQVTM and CDR2 ANQGSEA. This CDR3 has 14 residues. V was trimmed by 7 bases and J by 3 bases, leaving 19 bases between them. The CDR3 loop reads CSATSAQGGYEQYF. The CDR3 coding sequence is TGCAGCGCCACTTCAGCCCAGGGCGGCTACGAGCAGTACTTC.

This clone occurred a few times. The DNA of the CDR3 is TGTGCCAGCAGCTTGGTCTTGGGACTAGCGGTTTACAATGAGCAGTTCTTC. This gives the protein CASSLVLGLAVYNEQFF. The gene calls are TRBV5-5 and TRBJ2-1; the match to TRBD2 covers 11 bases. From germline, CDR1 is SGHKS and CDR2 YYEKEE (reference sequence). Trimming removed 0 bases from V and 4 bases from J; junction bases left unmatched: 6. The CDR3 contains 17 residues.

The chain joins TRBV10-3 to TRBJ1-1; possibly TRBD1 for D (5 bases). V lost 7 bases, J lost 1 base, and 19 bases lay in between. CDR1 and CDR2 from the germline V gene are ENHRY and SYGVKD. The CDR3 loop spans 16 amino acids. The CDR3 reads CAIKRIRGGPNTEAFF. The CDR3 DNA follows: TGTGCCATCAAAAGAATTAGGGGCGGACCGAACACTGAAGCTTTCTTT.

The chain has TRBV4-3 and TRBJ1-2; D possibly corresponds to TRBD1 (6 bases). The germline V and J ends were trimmed by 1 base and 7 bases, with 16 bases remaining between them. The germline CDR1 and CDR2 sequences are LGHNA and YSLEER. The CDR3 contains 15 residues. The DNA of the CDR3 is TGCGCCAGCAGCCAAGCCCTACAGGGCCGGGGTGGCTACACCTTC. It codes for CASSQALQGRGGYTF.

V usage is TRBV6-5 and J usage is TRBJ1-3, with 7 bases aligning to TRBD1. The J segment lost 4 bases and the V segment lost 6 bases, leaving 6 bases of the junction unmatched. The CDR3 sequence is 14 residues long. Germline lookup yields CDR1 MNHEY and CDR2 SVGAGI. CDR3 nucleotide sequence: TGTGCCAGCAGCCGAACAGGGGCAGGAAACACCATATATTTT. Translation: CASSRTGAGNTIYF.

The chain recombines TRBV6-1 with TRBJ2-5; 8 bases agree with TRBD1. This CDR3 is built from 14 residues. CDR1 and CDR2 from the germline V gene are MNHNS and SASEGT. V gave up 4 bases and J gave up 5 bases; unmatched junction bases: 6. CDR3 residues: CASSGLTGGETQYF. The DNA of the CDR3 is TGTGCCAGCAGTGGTCTAACAGGGGGGGAGACCCAGTACTTC.